In this sample, the clone carrying this TCR beta chain turned up a few times. Antigen specificity is unknown. The data were produced by immunoSEQ multiplex PCR, yet TCRdb's version contains in-frame clones alone and is incomplete. The repertoire consists of over 250,000 clones, with around 90% occurring once and the leading ten covering 1% to 1.5%. This sample stems from a study of cytomegalovirus exposure and HLA in healthy donors. V was shortened by 4 bases and J by 5 bases, with 15 bases between the two germline ends. CDR3 length: 16 residues. CDR1 is MNHNS, CDR2 SASEGT, per germline. Whole-study findings and limits: Researchers counted 164 TCR beta chains as cytomegalovirus-associated. Many donors carried some public TCRs, although rarity characterized most TCR sequences.

The chain couples TRBV6-1 to TRBJ1-6; weak D call: TRBD1 (6 bases). Sequencing used PBMCs. The sequence was collected from a woman under 40 in good health and CMV-seropositive. CDR3 nucleotides: TGTGCCAGCAGTGCCAGGACAGTGGAGAATAATTCACCCCTCCACTTT. Encoded protein: CASSARTVENNSPLHF.